This T cell receptor beta chain was recovered during a study of T-cell memory formation after mild COVID-19 (dated by TCRdb to the early 2020s). Describing the broader study: Most TCR sequence clusters were specific to one of the two donors. T-cell clones expanding and contracting after mild COVID-19 in two donors were tracked by longitudinal TCRalpha and TCRbeta repertoire sequencing. The cohort comprised two young, previously healthy adult volunteers, one female and one male. Study-level results and caveats: Whether the second-wave clones peaking on day 37 were SARS-CoV-2 specific was not confirmed. Some responding clones were detected in pre-infection memory, which suggested that pre-existing cross-reactive memory T cells had joined the SARS-CoV-2 response. Clones contracting from day 15 to 85 had balanced CD4/CD8 phenotypes, while a second wave expanding from day 15 to 37 was biased towards CD4+. The study included only a couple of mild cases, and larger cohorts that include severe cases with pre-infection samples were judged to be necessary. Contracting CD4+ clones turned up mainly in the CM and EM memory subsets, whereas EMRA was where CD8+ clones were enriched.

Sequencing was performed on an Illumina NovaSeq 6000. TCRalpha and TCRbeta cDNA libraries were built by 5'RACE with constant-segment primers, adding sample barcodes and unique molecular identifiers. RNA was extracted from every sample with Trizol reagent. Amplification of the libraries took two PCR steps, and the second step added a second sample barcode plus Illumina TruSeq adapters. Libraries were sequenced on an Illumina NovaSeq with 2 x 150 bp paired-end reads. Concerning the study's data processing: With migec v1.2.7, reads were demultiplexed and then collapsed into UMI-guided consensus sequences. With mixcr v2.1.11, UMI consensuses were aligned to TRA and TRB V and J templates and assembled into clonotypes. A clonotype was counted as expanded or contracted only if both edgeR and NoisET called the change significant, with noise models trained on biological replicates. For edgeR calls, the thresholds were a false discovery rate-adjusted p below 0.01 and a log2 fold-change of 1. PCA with hierarchical clustering of max-normalized trajectories of the 1000 most abundant clonotypes was used as exploratory dynamics analysis. Each responding clone was given a CD4 or CD8 phenotype based on the CD4+ and CD8+ repertoires, which had been sequenced separately. TCRdb trimmed public reads at Q25 via fastp, called clones via MiXCR and kept in-frame beta chains. Each CDR3 protein appears once, grouped with its most common genes and DNA. These V and J calls originate from TCRdb's pipeline instead of the authors' own analysis. This sample is represented by roughly 550,000 distinct CDR3 sequences; roughly 22% of them were singletons. About an eighth of the sample is held by the ten biggest clonotypes.

Ficoll-Paque density gradient centrifugation was the method used to isolate PBMCs. The CDR3, from cysteine to phenylalanine, totals 14 residues. Only the CDR3 region is kept as DNA, spanning 42 bases read in frame from base 1. Based on the germline V gene, the CDR1 and CDR2 sequences are SGHRS and YFSETQ. Trimming takes 3 bases from V and 0 bases from J, and the germline ends sit 7 bases apart. This clonotype was found a few times. Its cognate antigen has yet to be identified. No base quality information exists; no much larger clone differs at one position. The sample was PBMCs or a T cell subset sorted from them (not recorded which). In this chain, TRBV5-1 is recombined with TRBJ2-1; no D gene can be assigned with confidence. The clonotype comes from an adult woman who had mild COVID-19 (a few samples of this study predate the infection). The sample titles of this study are shuffled in the database, so cell type and time point are left out; the donor was told from shared clones. CDR3 region: CASSSQFSYNEQFF. The DNA sequence follows: TGCGCCAGCAGCTCCCAGTTCTCCTACAATGAGCAGTTCTTC.